The 11 T cell receptor beta chains in this list originate from one sample, sequenced in a study of cytomegalovirus exposure and HLA in healthy donors. 60 Vbeta and 13 Jbeta primers were used in PCR. Sequenced by immunoSEQ multiplex PCR; TCRdb stores in-frame clones only, minus some. The table includes roughly 180,000 clones, just under 80% detected once. Sequencing was carried out using PBMCs. The source is a woman aged 50 to 60 in good health and CMV-seropositive.

The genes are TRBV4-2 and TRBJ2-3, with D hard to call. CDR1 and CDR2 (germline): LGHNA, YNFKEQ. The CDR3 is 15 residues long. V was clipped by 0 bases and J by 2 bases, with 9 bases between them. The CDR3, as DNA: TGTGCCAGCAGCCAAGACGCGGCCCCCACAGATACGCAGTATTTT. Protein sequence: CASSQDAAPTDTQYF.

The V gene is TRBV7-6, the J gene TRBJ2-3; D not resolved. From germline, CDR1 is SGHVS and CDR2 FNYEAQ. This CDR3 contains 14 residues. V lost 1 base to trimming and J lost 1 base, with 6 bases between them. The CDR3 loop is CASSLVQGTDTQYF. CDR3 DNA: TGTGCCAGCAGCTTAGTCCAGGGCACAGATACGCAGTATTTT.

The V gene is TRBV11-2, the J gene TRBJ2-3, with 8 positions matching TRBD2. Trimming cost V 3 bases and J 5 bases; bases outside gene matches: 10. Germline CDR1 SGHAT, CDR2 FQNNGV. The CDR3 is 16 amino acids. The CDR3 coding sequence is TGTGCCAGCAGCTTTGTTGGCGGGGGGTTTGGAGATACGCAGTATTTT. This sequence encodes CASSFVGGGFGDTQYF.

This clone has just a few counts. The chain couples TRBV6-6 to TRBJ2-5; D unresolved. The V gene's germline CDR1 is MNHNY and CDR2 SVGAGI (reference sequence). The ends were cut back, 7 bases at V and 1 base at J, with 13 bases in the middle. This CDR3 has 14 residues. The CDR3 spells CASTHITPQETQYF. The CDR3 DNA is TGTGCCAGCACCCACATTACCCCCCAAGAGACCCAGTACTTC.

This clone was counted between two and nine times. The chain combines TRBV7-3 with TRBJ2-2; possibly TRBD1 for D (5 bases). The germline V gene encodes CDR1 SGHTA and CDR2 FQGTGA. Trimming pared 4 bases from V and 3 bases from J, leaving 15 bases between. This CDR3 has 16 residues. The CDR3, as DNA: TGTGCCAGCAGCTCCCAAACAGGATACGACACCGGGGAGCTGTTTTTT. Translation: CASSSQTGYDTGELFF.

This clone was found a few times. The chain uses TRBV5-1 and TRBJ1-2; 9 nucleotides match TRBD1. CDR3 length: 13 residues. The V and J ends lost 5 bases and 3 bases, in that order; junction bases with no gene match: 2. Germline V lookup: CDR1 SGHRS, CDR2 YFSETQ. CDR3 amino acids: CASRRTGDYGYTF. CDR3 bases: TGCGCCAGCAGGCGGACAGGGGACTATGGCTACACCTTC.

The genes are TRBV2 and TRBJ1-1; no firm D call. Germline-derived CDR1 and CDR2 are SNHLY and FYNNEI. Trimming stripped 0 bases from V and 1 base from J, with 9 bases between. The CDR3 has 15 residues. CDR3 sequence: CASSEARIENTEAFF. CDR3 in DNA: TGTGCCAGCAGTGAAGCGCGTATAGAGAACACTGAAGCTTTCTTT.

The V call is TRBV30, the J call TRBJ2-7; 7 bases are a match to TRBD1. Germline CDR1 reads GTSNPN; CDR2 reads SVGIG (reference sequence). Trimming took 4 bases from V and 4 from J; bases not matched to a gene: 7. The CDR3 is made up of 13 amino acids. CDR3 loop: CAWTRGLGYEQYF. The DNA for the CDR3 is TGTGCCTGGACAAGGGGGCTCGGTTACGAGCAGTACTTC.

Notes on this clone: At one end the junction does not follow the germline gene, possibly because of a read error. The chain combines TRBV6-5 with TRBJ2-3; D may be TRBD2 (6 bases). From germline, CDR1 is MNHEY and CDR2 SVGAGI. This CDR3 spans 14 amino acids. The CDR3 loop reads CAISEEVAADTQYF. In nucleotides, the CDR3 is TGTGCCATCAGTGAGGAGGTAGCGGCAGATACGCAGTATTTT.

Notes on this clone: In the same sample, other DNA sequences code for this CDR3. The chain recombines TRBV11-2 with TRBJ1-5; tentative D call: TRBD1 (5 bases). Trimming pared 0 bases from V and 4 bases from J, leaving 10 bases between. The CDR3 is made up of 15 amino acids. Germline assignment: CDR1 SGHAT and CDR2 FQNNGV. The CDR3 reads CASSLDLAGNQPQHF. The CDR3, as DNA: TGTGCCAGCAGCTTAGATTTGGCAGGGAATCAGCCCCAGCATTTT.

The genes are TRBV12-5 and TRBJ2-1; 8 nucleotides match TRBD2. Germline loops: CDR1 LGHNT, CDR2 FRNRAP. The CDR3 sequence is 14 residues long. With V trimmed by 8 bases and J by 8 bases, 11 bases remained unmatched. The CDR3 reads CASSFGGGLDEQFF. In DNA, the CDR3 is TGTGCTAGTTCCTTTGGCGGGGGGTTGGATGAGCAGTTCTTC.